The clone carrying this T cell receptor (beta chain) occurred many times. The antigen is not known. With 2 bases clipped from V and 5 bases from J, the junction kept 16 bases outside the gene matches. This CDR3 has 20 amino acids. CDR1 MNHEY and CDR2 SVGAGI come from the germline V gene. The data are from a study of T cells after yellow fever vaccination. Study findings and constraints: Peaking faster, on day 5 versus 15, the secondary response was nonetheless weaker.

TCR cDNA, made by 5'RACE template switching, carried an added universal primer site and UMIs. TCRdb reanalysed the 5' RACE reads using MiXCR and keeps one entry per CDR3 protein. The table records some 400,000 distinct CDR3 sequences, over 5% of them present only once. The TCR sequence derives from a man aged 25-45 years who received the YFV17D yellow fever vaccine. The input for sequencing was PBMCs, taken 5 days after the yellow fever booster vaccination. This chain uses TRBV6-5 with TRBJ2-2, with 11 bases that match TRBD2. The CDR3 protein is CASSYREVISGRAGTGELFF. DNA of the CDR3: TGTGCCAGCAGTTACCGCGAAGTCATTAGCGGGAGGGCTGGGACCGGGGAGCTGTTTTTT.